This TCR beta chain comes out of a study of OX40 agonist ivuxolimab in advanced cancers. For the study in its entirety: The costimulatory receptor OX40 (CD134) was targeted by ivuxolimab, a fully human IgG2 agonistic monoclonal antibody. Of the approximately 50 dose-escalation patients, hepatocellular carcinoma was present in about 20, melanoma in about 15, renal cell carcinoma in 9 and head and neck cancer in 9. Three dose-escalation patients achieved partial responses, one with hepatocellular carcinoma and two with cutaneous melanoma. In the dose-escalation cohort, 82.7% of patients were male, and the mean age was around 65 years with a range of about 20 to 90. The paper covers the monotherapy dose-escalation part of the phase I ivuxolimab trial, which included N ≈ 50 patients. The point of sequencing TCRbeta in the periphery was to test whether ivuxolimab changed TCR sequence diversity and drove clonal T-cell expansion. Patients were allowed to have had prior anti-PD-1, anti-PD-L1 or anti-CTLA-4 therapy, and around 43% of the dose-escalation patients had been treated with checkpoint inhibitors. Intravenous ivuxolimab was administered to patients every 2 weeks at six dose levels: 0.01, 0.1, 0.3, 1.5, 3 and 10 mg/kg.

General conclusions and limits of the study: Clonal expansion of both CD4+ and CD8+ blood T cells was observed from baseline to week 6 at doses 0.1 to 3.0 mg/kg. After ivuxolimab, CD8+ T cells had more expanded clones than CD4+ T cells on average. Low levels of normalized T-cell clonal expansion were also shown by some nonresponding patients. The antigen specificity of the clonally expanded peripheral T cells was not determined. In the 0.1-3.0 mg/kg groups, partial responders were among the patients with the lowest normalized peripheral clonal expansion, particularly in CD8+ T cells.

This clone was counted a single time. What antigen it recognizes has not been identified. No quality values exist for individual bases; no much larger clone is one base distant. To sequence the TCRbeta CDR3 region, genomic DNA was isolated from the sorted cells. The immunoSEQ Assay was used to sequence the TCRbeta CDR3 regions. Entries here come from immuneACCESS through TCRdb and include only in-frame sequences with V and J called. Some clones fail to appear in such tables; in the studies checked, an unresolved V gene covers under half of the shortfall, and the cause of the remainder is unknown. The sample table lists 45,000 to 60,000 clones, 75% to 85% of them with a count of one. Jointly, the top ten make up approximately 2.8% of the sample. CDR1 and CDR2 are read off the germline V gene as MNHEY and SVGAGI. There are 15 amino acids in the CDR3, from cysteine to phenylalanine inclusive. The kept DNA is CDR3 alone, 45 bases in frame from the first base. V lost 6 bases and J lost 10 bases, and the count of bases not matched to a germline gene is 14.

Patients with a history of autoimmune disease or receiving systemic immunosuppression were excluded from the trial. Peripheral blood for TCR sequencing was collected from all dose cohorts at baseline, on cycle 4 day 1, and on cycle 7 day 1. The samples were taken from a phase I, first-in-human, multicenter, open-label dose-escalation trial of ivuxolimab. The trial enrolled adults with locally advanced or metastatic head and neck squamous cell, hepatocellular, melanoma or renal cell carcinoma. Before TCR sequencing, CD4+ and CD8+ T cells were separately sorted from peripheral blood. In this chain, TRBV6-5 is recombined with TRBJ2-1, with 8 middle bases fitting TRBD2. Specimen: CD4+ or CD8+ T cells sorted from blood, collected in a trial of the OX40 agonist ivuxolimab. The sequence was obtained from an adult with an advanced solid tumor such as melanoma, head and neck, liver or kidney cancer. The CDR3 reads as follows: CASRGAGEGRREQFF. The DNA is TGTGCCAGCAGGGGAGCGGGAGAGGGACGGCGGGAGCAGTTCTTC.